This T cell receptor (beta chain) was sequenced for a study of shared clonotypes between healthy human individuals. Across the whole study: CD4 naive and memory got three plates each, CD8 naive two, CD8 memory one. Study conclusions and caveats: Though the depth was large, rarefaction showed that sorted-subset sequencing was incomplete. Clonotype sharing levels among donors were expected to vary with sequencing depth.

The protocol was immunoSEQ multiplex PCR, while the TCRdb copy is restricted to in-frame clones and leaves out a portion. The data contain approximately 640,000 clones, 55% to 75% of them singletons. On this clone itself: No antigen is known for it.

Trimming removed 6 bases at V and 5 bases at J, with 11 bases between. Germline CDR1 MDHEN, CDR2 SYDVKM. The CDR3 length is 13 residues. The rearrangement joins TRBV28 to TRBJ1-5, with D unresolved. This receptor was obtained from a young woman in good health. The sequencing sample was made of memory CD4+ T cells sorted from blood. Subset here: CD45RA-negative fraction. CDR3 sequence: CASRTRSDQPQHF. The CDR3 nucleotides are TGTGCCAGCAGAACGAGATCCGATCAGCCCCAGCATTTT.